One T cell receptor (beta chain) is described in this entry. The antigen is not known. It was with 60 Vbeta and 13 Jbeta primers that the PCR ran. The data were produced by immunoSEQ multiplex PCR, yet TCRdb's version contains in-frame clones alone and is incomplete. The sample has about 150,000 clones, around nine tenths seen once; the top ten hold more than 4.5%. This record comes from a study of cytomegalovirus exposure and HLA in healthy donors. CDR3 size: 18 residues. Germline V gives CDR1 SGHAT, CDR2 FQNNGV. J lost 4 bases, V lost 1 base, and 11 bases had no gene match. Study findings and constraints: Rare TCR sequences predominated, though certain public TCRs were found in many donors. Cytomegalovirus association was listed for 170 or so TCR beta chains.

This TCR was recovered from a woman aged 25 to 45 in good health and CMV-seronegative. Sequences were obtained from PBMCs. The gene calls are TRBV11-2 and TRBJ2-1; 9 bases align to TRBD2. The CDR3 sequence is CASSLGEGRGGFYNEQFF. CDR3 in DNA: TGTGCCAGCAGCTTAGGGGAGGGGCGGGGGGGATTTTACAATGAGCAGTTCTTC.